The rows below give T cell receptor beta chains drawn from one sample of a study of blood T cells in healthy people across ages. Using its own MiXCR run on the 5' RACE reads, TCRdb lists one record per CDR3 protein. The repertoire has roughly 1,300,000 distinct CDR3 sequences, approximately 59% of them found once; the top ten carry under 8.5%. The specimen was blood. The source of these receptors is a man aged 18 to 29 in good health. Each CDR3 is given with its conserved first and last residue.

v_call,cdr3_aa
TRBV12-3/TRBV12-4,CASSSGSSPLHF
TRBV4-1,CASSQDATPVYEQYF
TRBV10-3,CAISQQPLGANVLTF
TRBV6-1,CASSNRDRVYEQYF
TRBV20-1,CSARLGAITGELFF
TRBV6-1,CASRRTGLLYGYTF
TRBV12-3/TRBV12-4,CASRPRRETQYF
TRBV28,CASSFSASGRDEQFF
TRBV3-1,CASSQTSGSPNTGELFF
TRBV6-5,CASSDRDLNTEAFF
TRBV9,CASSVGLTSDSPWSYEQYF
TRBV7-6,CASSVQTGPYEQYF
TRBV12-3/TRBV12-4,CASGRLYGYTF
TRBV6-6,CASSYSGETYEQYF
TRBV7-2,CASSPPPSGGTDTQYF
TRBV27,CASSPYRSSYNEQFF
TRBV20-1,CSASWTGGTYVSDEQFF
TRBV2,CASRITGTSGILQETQYF
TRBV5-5,CASSRWGENTEAFF
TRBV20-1,CSADVGGTRETQYF
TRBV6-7,CASSYSTEEVTDTQYF
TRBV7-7,CASSPHPRGFPTDTQYF
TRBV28,CASSLFGTGVVSDYGYTF
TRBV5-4,CASSLLLSTREQYF
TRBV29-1,CGVSIAGVRNIQYF
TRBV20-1,CSARKTGGEGYTF
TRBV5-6,CASSLSRRGSYEQYF
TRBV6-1,CASSDGGTGDRNSPLHF